This T cell receptor (beta chain) was identified during a study of blood T cells in healthy people across ages. V was pared by 2 bases and J by 7 bases, with 11 bases between. Germline values: CDR1 MNHNY, CDR2 SVGAGI (reference sequence). CDR3 length: 14 residues. A second PCR, run for about 7 to 11 cycles, used a sample-barcoded 5' primer plus a J-beta primer mix. TCRdb recomputed calls from the 5' RACE reads with MiXCR, one row per CDR3 protein. The repertoire has 1.2 million to 1.5 million distinct CDR3 sequences, approximately 60% of them found once; the top ten carry 6.5% to 8.5%. The study, taken as a whole, reports: Relative to aged donors, long-lived donors carried more naive CD4+ cells and displayed higher diversity. The CMV status of each donor remained undetermined, and this could have confounded shifts in expanded clonotypes.

Russia was home to the donors, healthy Caucasian individuals aged roughly 6 to 100. Each donor gave roughly 10 milliliters of peripheral blood. Regarding this clonotype: Its cognate antigen is unknown.

Sequenced material: blood. This sequence joins TRBV6-6 and TRBJ1-4, with D possibly being TRBD1 (5 bases). The origin of this receptor is a man aged 18 to 30 in good health. The CDR3 loop reads CASSYDGGGEKLFF. CDR3 sequence (DNA): TGTGCCAGCAGTTACGACGGGGGGGGTGAAAAACTGTTTTTT.